This TCR beta chain emerged from a study of shared clonotypes between healthy human individuals. General study results and limits: Naive subsets usually exceeded memory subsets in estimated richness.

Of note for this clone: Its cognate antigen is unknown.

The germline V gene has CDR1 GTSNPN and CDR2 SVGIG (reference sequence). CDR3 length: 14 amino acids. Deletions cut 2 bases from V and 2 bases from J, with 13 bases between. Some clones are missing from TCRdb's copy, which holds only in-frame ones; the method was immunoSEQ multiplex PCR. Of approximately 1.1 million clones listed, about 80% are singletons. The sequencing sample was made of memory CD4+ T cells from PBMCs. Documented subset: CD45RA-negative fraction. This rearrangement joins TRBV30 to TRBJ2-7; D might be TRBD2 (5 bases). This sequence was found in a man aged 18 to 29 in good health. Some clones in this sample may be carry-over from other donors' samples. The CDR3 region has the DNA TGTGCCTGGAGTAAAAGGGATAGCGCCTACGAGCAGTACTTC. Protein sequence: CAWSKRDSAYEQYF.